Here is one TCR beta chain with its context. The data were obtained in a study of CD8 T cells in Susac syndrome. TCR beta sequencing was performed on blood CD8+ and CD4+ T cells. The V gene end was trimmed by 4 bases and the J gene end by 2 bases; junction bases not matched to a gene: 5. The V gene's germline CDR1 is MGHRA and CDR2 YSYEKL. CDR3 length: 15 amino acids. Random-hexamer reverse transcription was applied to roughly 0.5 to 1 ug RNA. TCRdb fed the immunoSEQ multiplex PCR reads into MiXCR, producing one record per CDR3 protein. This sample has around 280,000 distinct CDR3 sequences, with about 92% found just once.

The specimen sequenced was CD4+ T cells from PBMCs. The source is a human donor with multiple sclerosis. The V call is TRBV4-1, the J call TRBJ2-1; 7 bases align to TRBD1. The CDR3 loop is CASSRGTAAYNEQFF. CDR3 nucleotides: TGCGCCAGCAGCCGAGGGACAGCCGCCTACAATGAGCAGTTCTTC.